This T cell receptor beta chain appears in the sequencing data of a study of CD8 T cells in ankylosing spondylitis. V shed 4 bases and J shed 5 bases, with 14 bases lying between them. The CDR3 is made up of 14 amino acids. The germline gives CDR1 MGHRA, CDR2 YSYEKL. This clonotype was observed a handful of times. The TCR beta libraries were generated through quantitative 5'-RACE incorporating molecular barcodes. Each CDR3 protein is one row after TCRdb ran MiXCR on the 5' RACE reads. The data contain tens of thousands of distinct CDR3 sequences, 9.5% to 12% of them singletons. The V call is TRBV4-1, the J call TRBJ1-1; D not resolved. This clonotype was sampled from a male donor with ankylosing spondylitis or in good health (not recorded which). Material for sequencing was blood, either unsorted or a sorted T cell fraction (not recorded which). The CDR3 sequence: CASSLVGWRTEAFF. The DNA of the CDR3 is TGCGCCAGCAGCCTAGTCGGGTGGCGAACTGAAGCTTTCTTT.